These 27 T cell receptor beta chains share one sample of origin, sequenced in a study of shared clonotypes between healthy human individuals. Libraries were prepared by immunoSEQ multiplex PCR; TCRdb keeps only in-frame clonotypes and omits some of them. The sample includes about 2.3 million clones, over 90% of them seen just once. Sequenced input: naive CD4+ T cells from PBMCs. The subset here: CD45RA+ positively selected. Receptors were obtained from a man aged 18 to 29 in good health. Some clones in this sample may be carry-over from other donors' samples.

CDR3: CASSATGTSGLYEQYF. The CDR3 coding sequence is TGTGCCAGCAGCGCGACCGGGACTAGCGGGCTCTACGAGCAGTACTTC. V and J are TRBV7-6 and TRBJ2-7; 12 nucleotides match TRBD2. J was trimmed by 3 bases and V by 5 bases; bases with no gene match: 8. The length of the CDR3 is 16 residues. The germline V gene encodes CDR1 SGHVS and CDR2 FNYEAQ.

The gene calls are TRBV7-9 and TRBJ2-6; TRBD1 agrees at 9 bases. CDR1 and CDR2 from the germline V gene are SEHNR and FQNEAQ (reference sequence). The CDR3 totals 17 residues. V trimming: 5 bases; J trimming: 2 bases; junction bases outside the gene matches: 7. CDR3 DNA sequence: TGTGCCAGCAGCCCGAGGACAGGGGCCCCTGGGGCCAACGTCCTGACTTTC. The encoded protein is CASSPRTGAPGANVLTF.

About this clone itself: Distinct nucleotide sequences in the sample also encode this CDR3. The chain recombines TRBV9 with TRBJ2-2, with a possible D match to TRBD2 (5 bases). CDR3 length: 14 amino acids. The V end lost 0 bases, the J end lost 6 bases, and 9 bases lay between the germline ends. From germline, CDR1 is SGDLS and CDR2 YYNGEE. CDR3 protein: CASSVVTGSGELFF. The CDR3 DNA sequence: TGTGCCAGCAGCGTAGTAACGGGGTCCGGGGAGCTGTTTTTT.

V gene TRBV5-1 combines with J gene TRBJ2-2; TRBD1 matches 10 bases. V lost 5 bases to trimming and J lost 5 bases; unmatched junction nucleotides: 6. The CDR3 contains 15 residues. Per germline, CDR1 SGHRS and CDR2 YFSETQ. Here the CDR3 reads CASRTGTGVTGELFF. The DNA of the CDR3 is TGCGCCAGCAGAACCGGGACAGGGGTTACCGGGGAGCTGTTTTTT.

The genes are TRBV15 and TRBJ2-5; 8 bases are shared with TRBD2. CDR3 length: 15 amino acids. Unmatched junction bases numbered 10, after V lost 1 base and J lost 9 bases. In germline, CDR1 is LNHNV, CDR2 YYDKDF (reference sequence). This CDR3 is CATSRARGGLVPQYF. The CDR3 DNA reads as TGTGCCACCAGCAGAGCCAGAGGGGGACTAGTGCCCCAGTACTTC. Full variable domain (outside the CDR3, taken from reference TRBV15 and TRBJ2-5): DAMVIQNPRYQVTQFGKPVTLSCSQTLNHNVMYWYQQKSSQAPKLLFHYYDKDFNNEADTPDNFQSRRPNTSFCFLDIRSPGLGDTAMYLCATSRARGGLVPQYFGPGTRLLVL.

This rearrangement joins TRBV4-2 to TRBJ2-7; 10 bases are a match to TRBD2. The germline V gene has CDR1 LGHNA and CDR2 YNFKEQ. The CDR3 contains 17 residues. V was clipped by 0 bases and J by 4 bases; unmatched bases: 9. The CDR3 spells CASSQDELAGVRYEQYF. The CDR3 bases are TGTGCCAGCAGCCAAGATGAGCTAGCGGGAGTAAGGTACGAGCAGTACTTC.

This clone was counted only a few times. This chain connects TRBV7-9 to TRBJ1-1; D uncertain. Trimming pared 5 bases from V and 3 bases from J, leaving 13 bases between. Germline V lookup: CDR1 SEHNR, CDR2 FQNEAQ (reference sequence). CDR3 length equals 14 residues. CDR3 nucleotides: TGTGCCAGCAGCCCAAAAGCTGGGGACACTGAAGCTTTCTTT. This gives the protein CASSPKAGDTEAFF. Supplemented by reference TRBV7-9 and TRBJ1-1, the full variable domain reads DTGVSQNPRHKITKRGQNVTFRCDPISEHNRLYWYRQTLGQGPEFLTYFQNEAQLEKSRLLSDRFSAERPKGSFSTLEIQRTEQGDSAMYLCASSPKAGDTEAFFGQGTRLTVV.

J is TRBJ2-7 and V is TRBV7-2; TRBD2 aligns across 7 bases. The CDR3 covers 15 residues. Germline V lookup: CDR1 SGHTA, CDR2 FQGNSA. V shed 5 bases, J shed 5 bases, and the junction held 12 bases outside the gene matches. CDR3 sequence (DNA): TGTGCCAGCAGCCGGGCAGGCGGGAGTCGGGACGAGCAGTACTTC. Its translation is CASSRAGGSRDEQYF.

The rearrangement uses TRBV19 and TRBJ1-5, with D possibly TRBD1 on 5 matching bases. V was cut by 5 bases and J by 3 bases, with 11 bases left in between. The V gene's germline CDR1 is LNHDA and CDR2 SQIVND (reference sequence). The CDR3 sequence is 14 residues long. The CDR3 DNA follows: TGTGCCAGTAGTTCCTCCGGACACAATCAGCCCCAGCATTTT. Protein sequence: CASSSSGHNQPQHF.

V gene TRBV5-1 combines with J gene TRBJ2-2; possibly TRBD2 for D (5 bases). In germline, CDR1 is SGHRS, CDR2 YFSETQ. This CDR3 has 14 residues. Trimming removed 3 bases at V and 6 bases at J, with 12 bases between. As DNA, the CDR3 is TGCGCCAGCAGCTCGATGATGGAGGCCGGGGAGCTGTTTTTT. Translation: CASSSMMEAGELFF.

The gene calls are TRBV7-2 and TRBJ1-1; D is uncertain. The CDR3 spans 12 residues. With 4 bases removed from V and 6 bases from J, the gap between germline ends came to 9 bases. Germline values: CDR1 SGHTA, CDR2 FQGNSA. The CDR3: CASSSVQAEAFF. As DNA, the CDR3 is TGTGCCAGCAGCTCCGTCCAGGCTGAAGCTTTCTTT.

This clone was detected once. The chain recombines TRBV2 with TRBJ2-5, with TRBD2 identical over 10 bases. From germline, CDR1 is SNHLY and CDR2 FYNNEI. The CDR3 consists of 18 residues. Unmatched junction bases numbered 10, after V lost 3 bases and J lost 0 bases. DNA for the CDR3: TGTGCCAGCAGTGACCTGCCCACTCTAGCGGGAGACCAAGAGACCCAGTACTTC. Encoded protein: CASSDLPTLAGDQETQYF.

This clone came up a few times. The chain recombines TRBV4-2 with TRBJ1-1; a weak D match, TRBD1 (5 bases). Germline CDR1 is LGHNA and CDR2 is YNFKEQ. The germline V and J ends were trimmed by 4 bases and 1 base, with 13 bases remaining between them. This CDR3 contains 15 residues. The CDR3 sequence is CASSPAGGANTEAFF. In DNA, the CDR3 is TGTGCCAGCAGCCCCGCGGGGGGAGCGAACACTGAAGCTTTCTTT.

The V and J genes are TRBV29-1 and TRBJ2-3, with 9 bases matching TRBD2. The CDR3 spans 14 residues. After removal of 8 bases from V and 3 bases from J, the junction contained 9 bases not matched to a gene. Germline CDR1 and CDR2: SQVTM and ANQGSEA. Here the CDR3 DNA reads TGCAGCTCTCGTAGTAGCGGGAGTACAGATACGCAGTATTTT. It encodes CSSRSSGSTDTQYF.

Comment on this clone: Other nucleotide sequences from this sample produce the same CDR3. The genes are TRBV15 and TRBJ2-7, with 7 bases fitting TRBD2. This CDR3 spans 14 amino acids. Germline-derived CDR1 and CDR2 are LNHNV and YYDKDF (reference sequence). J lost 2 bases, V lost 3 bases, and 4 bases had no gene match. The CDR3 region is CATSREGGAYEQYF. DNA for the CDR3: TGTGCCACCAGCAGGGAGGGAGGGGCCTACGAGCAGTACTTC.

The chain combines TRBV7-9 with TRBJ2-7; 7 nucleotides match TRBD1. With 3 bases clipped from V and 4 bases from J, the junction kept 9 bases outside the gene matches. The CDR3 loop spans 15 amino acids. Looked up from germline, CDR1 is SEHNR and CDR2 is FQNEAQ (reference sequence). CDR3 residues: CASSFERQGLYEQYF. In nucleotides, the CDR3 is TGTGCCAGCAGCTTTGAACGACAGGGTCTTTACGAGCAGTACTTC. Combining the CDR3 with reference TRBV7-9 and TRBJ2-7 gives the whole variable domain DTGVSQNPRHKITKRGQNVTFRCDPISEHNRLYWYRQTLGQGPEFLTYFQNEAQLEKSRLLSDRFSAERPKGSFSTLEIQRTEQGDSAMYLCASSFERQGLYEQYFGPGTRLTVT.

The rearrangement uses TRBV4-3 and TRBJ1-4, with D possibly TRBD1 on 5 matching bases. CDR1 is LGHNA and CDR2 is YSLEER in the germline V gene. The CDR3 is made up of 16 amino acids. Trimming left V 3 bases short and J 3 bases short, with 14 bases between. In nucleotides, the CDR3 is TGCGCCAGCAGCCATGGGTTGGGGGACCCTAATGAAAAACTGTTTTTT. This translates into CASSHGLGDPNEKLFF.

V usage is TRBV19 and J usage is TRBJ2-7, with 9 bases identical to TRBD2. V was pared by 5 bases and J by 4 bases, with 6 bases of the junction left unmatched. The germline V gene has CDR1 LNHDA and CDR2 SQIVND (reference sequence). This CDR3 has 14 amino acids. CDR3 loop: CASSRREGHYEQYF. The DNA for the CDR3 is TGTGCCAGTAGTCGGCGGGAGGGCCATTACGAGCAGTACTTC.

The CDR3 DNA reads TGCGCCAGCACCCGGGGTAGCTCCCAAGAGACCCAGTACTTC. It encodes CASTRGSSQETQYF. This chain connects TRBV5-1 to TRBJ2-5; D may be TRBD2 (5 bases). V lost 6 bases and J lost 1, with 13 bases in between. This CDR3 is 14 amino acids long. Germline V gene lookup returns CDR1 SGHRS and CDR2 YFSETQ.

This chain connects TRBV27 to TRBJ2-3; 11 positions agree with TRBD2. Losses at the gene ends were 8 bases for V and 2 bases for J; bases not matched to a gene: 3. CDR1 is MNHEY and CDR2 is SMNVEV in the germline V gene (reference sequence). This CDR3 has 14 residues. In DNA, the CDR3 is TGTGCCAGCGGGGGACTAGCGGACACAGATACGCAGTATTTT. Amino acid sequence: CASGGLADTDTQYF.

On this clone: This same CDR3 is encoded by further DNA sequences in the sample. The rearrangement links TRBV19 to TRBJ2-7; no reliable D call. Trimming took 1 base from V and 0 from J, leaving 7 bases between them. Germline values: CDR1 LNHDA, CDR2 SQIVND (reference sequence). The CDR3 has 14 amino acids. Here the CDR3 reads CASSIGGSSYEQYF. DNA of the CDR3: TGTGCCAGTAGTATAGGTGGCTCCTCCTACGAGCAGTACTTC.

The chain couples TRBV6-5 to TRBJ2-2; D possibly uses TRBD1 or TRBD2 (6 bases each). V lost 6 bases and J 7 bases, leaving 12 bases between the germline ends. Germline CDR1 is MNHEY and CDR2 is SVGAGI. This CDR3 region has 13 residues. Here the CDR3 DNA reads TGTGCCAGCAGGAAACAGGGAGGCGGGGAGCTGTTTTTT. Translation gives CASRKQGGGELFF.

V gene TRBV7-9 combines with J gene TRBJ2-3, with TRBD2 matching 13 bases. This CDR3 comprises 16 residues. The J segment lost 2 bases and the V segment lost 5 bases, leaving 4 bases of the junction unmatched. CDR1 is SEHNR, CDR2 FQNEAQ, per germline (reference sequence). CDR3 sequence (DNA): TGTGCCAGCAGCATGACTAGCGGGGGGAACACAGATACGCAGTATTTT. The encoded protein is CASSMTSGGNTDTQYF.

The V gene is TRBV6-5, the J gene TRBJ1-2; D gene unclear. The V end was cut by 6 bases, the J end by 1 base, with 9 bases between. The CDR3 covers 13 residues. Germline V gene lookup returns CDR1 MNHEY and CDR2 SVGAGI. CDR3 sequence: CASRPDGNYGYTF. DNA of the CDR3: TGTGCCAGCAGACCGGACGGTAACTATGGCTACACCTTC.

This rearrangement joins TRBV6-6 to TRBJ2-3; D uncertain. CDR1 and CDR2 (germline): MNHNY, SVGAGI (reference sequence). V lost 4 bases to trimming and J lost 2 bases, with 4 bases between them. The CDR3 has 12 residues. The chain's CDR3 is CASSSDTDTQYF. The CDR3 DNA reads as TGTGCCAGCAGTTCCGACACAGATACGCAGTATTTT.

J is TRBJ2-1 and V is TRBV4-1; TRBD2 matches at 7 bases. The germline V gene encodes CDR1 MGHRA and CDR2 YSYEKL. J lost 3 bases, V lost 2 bases, and 4 bases had no gene match. The CDR3 is 15 amino acids. The DNA of the CDR3 is TGCGCCAGCAGCCAACCTCGGACTAGCTACAATGAGCAGTTCTTC. It specifies CASSQPRTSYNEQFF.

The chain has TRBV7-8 and TRBJ2-5; D may be TRBD1 or TRBD2 (6 bases each). The CDR3 consists of 14 residues. V shed 2 bases and J shed 4 bases, with 11 bases lying between them. Germline V gene sequence: CDR1 SGHVS, CDR2 FQNEAQ. CDR3 sequence reads: CASSLFGGPETQYF. Here the CDR3 DNA reads TGTGCCAGCAGCTTATTCGGGGGCCCAGAGACCCAGTACTTC.